The 7 T cell receptor beta chains below were found in one sample sequenced in a study of neoadjuvant anti-PD-1 for oral cavity cancer. The time point is: after neoadjuvant nivolumab, at surgical resection. TCRdb's copy holds only in-frame clones and misses some; the assay was immunoSEQ multiplex PCR. The sample includes some 10,000 clones, around three fifths of them seen just once. The source was tumor tissue, collected after nivolumab (anti-PD-1) treatment. All receptors come from a person between 40 and 85 years old with oral cavity squamous cell carcinoma.

This clone was seen only a few times. The rearrangement links TRBV27 to TRBJ1-5; TRBD1 matches 9 bases. With V trimmed by 2 bases and J by 4 bases, 3 bases remained unmatched. Germline V gives CDR1 MNHEY, CDR2 SMNVEV (reference sequence). The CDR3 sequence is 15 residues long. The CDR3: CASSLGTGWNQPQHF. The CDR3 bases are TGTGCCAGCAGTTTAGGGACAGGGTGGAATCAGCCCCAGCATTTT.

V and J are TRBV5-7 and TRBJ2-7; D is undetermined. TRBV5-7 is classed as an ORF, of uncertain function. V was trimmed by 0 bases and J by 4 bases, leaving 11 bases between them. The CDR3 spans 14 residues. CDR3 sequence reads: CASSLALGRYEQYF. CDR3 coding DNA: TGTGCCAGCAGCTTGGCCCTCGGCAGATACGAGCAGTACTTC.

Only a few counts were recorded for this clone. This chain uses TRBV19 with TRBJ2-7, with D perhaps assigned TRBD1 or TRBD2 (5 bases each). CDR3 length: 15 amino acids. Germline V CDR1 and CDR2: LNHDA, SQIVND (reference sequence). Trimming cost V 3 bases and J 1 base, with 13 bases left between them. Here the CDR3 reads CASSIRDVASYEQYF. The CDR3 DNA follows: TGTGCCAGTAGTATCAGGGACGTAGCTTCCTACGAGCAGTACTTC.

This clone appeared a few times. The gene calls are TRBV30 and TRBJ1-1, with D tentatively TRBD1 (5 bases). Germline CDR1 GTSNPN, CDR2 SVGIG (reference sequence). The CDR3 loop spans 11 amino acids. V was clipped by 2 bases and J by 10 bases, with 11 bases between them. This CDR3 is CAWSFRQRAFF. DNA of the CDR3: TGTGCCTGGAGTTTCCGACAGAGAGCTTTCTTT. Supplemented by reference TRBV30 and TRBJ1-1, the full variable domain reads SQTIHQWPATLVQPVGSPLSLECTVEGTSNPNLYWYRQAAGRGLQLLFYSVGIGQISSEVPQNLSASRPQDRQFILSSKKLLLSDSGFYLCAWSFRQRAFFGQGTRLTVV.

The rearrangement links TRBV6-1 to TRBJ1-1, with D tentatively TRBD1 (5 bases). Trimming cost V 4 bases and J 0 bases, with 6 bases left between them. The CDR3 sequence is 13 residues long. Looked up from germline, CDR1 is MNHNS and CDR2 is SASEGT. CDR3: CASSGQLNTEAFF. The CDR3 DNA sequence: TGTGCCAGCAGTGGACAGTTGAACACTGAAGCTTTCTTT.

This clone was counted only a few times. This chain connects TRBV2 to TRBJ2-3; no clear D. Germline V gene data show CDR1 as SNHLY and CDR2 as FYNNEI. The length of the CDR3 is 11 residues. V lost 8 bases, J lost 10 bases, and 13 bases lay in between. Written as DNA, the CDR3 is TGTGCCAGCGGGTTGAGAGAACCGCAGTATTTT. Its protein product is CASGLREPQYF.

In its sample, this clone was seen a few times. This sequence joins TRBV19 and TRBJ2-5, with TRBD1 identical over 10 bases. With V trimmed by 5 bases and J by 4 bases, 10 bases remained unmatched. The CDR3 loop spans 16 amino acids. The germline gives CDR1 LNHDA, CDR2 SQIVND (reference sequence). CDR3 amino acids: CASSPSRTGGLETQYF. In nucleotides, the CDR3 is TGTGCCAGTAGTCCCTCCCGGACAGGGGGATTAGAGACCCAGTACTTC.